Below, 5 T cell receptor beta chains from the same sample are listed, as sequenced in a study of CD8 T cells in Susac syndrome. With random hexamers, reverse transcription was performed on about 0.5 to 1 ug of RNA. MiXCR, applied by TCRdb to the immunoSEQ multiplex PCR reads, yields one record per CDR3 protein. The table has under 55,000 distinct CDR3 sequences, 93% seen once; the top ten hold 0.4% to 0.55%. Sequencing input: CD8+ T cells from PBMCs. These receptor sequences come from a human donor with multiple sclerosis.

The V call is TRBV5-1, the J call TRBJ1-5, with 9 bases identical to TRBD1. CDR3 length: 16 amino acids. The V segment lost 3 bases and the J segment 5 bases; nucleotides outside the gene matches: 9. CDR1 is SGHRS and CDR2 is YFSETQ in the germline V gene. CDR3: CASSSPGQGRDQPQHF. The CDR3 DNA sequence: TGCGCCAGCAGCTCACCGGGACAGGGTAGGGATCAGCCCCAGCATTTT.

This chain uses TRBV7-9 with TRBJ2-2; tentatively, D is TRBD1 (6 bases). CDR1 and CDR2 (germline): SEHNR, FQNEAQ (reference sequence). V was cut by 3 bases and J by 7 bases, with 15 bases left in between. This CDR3 spans 15 amino acids. CDR3 sequence: CASSFYRDRHGELFF. The CDR3 DNA is TGTGCCAGCAGCTTCTACAGGGACCGACACGGGGAGCTGTTTTTT.

This clonotype was seen once. CDR3 sequence: CASSPWASDRANQPQHF. CDR3 nucleotides: TGTGCCAGCTCACCATGGGCCTCGGACAGGGCGAATCAGCCCCAGCATTTT. The chain is built from TRBV18 and TRBJ1-5; 8 bases map to TRBD1. V lost 2 bases and J lost 4; bases outside the gene matches: 10. The CDR3 sequence is 17 residues long. Germline CDR1 is KGHSH and CDR2 is LQKENI.

The V gene is TRBV20-1, the J gene TRBJ1-3; D unclear. Germline V gives CDR1 DFQATT, CDR2 SNEGSKA (reference sequence). V shed 0 bases and J shed 0 bases, with 18 bases lying between them. The CDR3 totals 18 residues. The CDR3 loop is CSARDREGRFLSGNTIYF. As DNA, the CDR3 is TGCAGTGCTAGAGATAGAGAGGGCCGTTTCCTCTCTGGAAACACCATATATTTT.

This chain connects TRBV4-3 to TRBJ1-1; D call uncertain. The CDR3 consists of 13 residues. V dropped 1 base and J dropped 6 bases, with 9 bases sitting between them. CDR1 LGHNA and CDR2 YSLEER come from the germline V gene. The CDR3 loop is CASSQGPGSEAFF. In nucleotides, the CDR3 is TGCGCCAGCAGCCAAGGTCCGGGGTCTGAAGCTTTCTTT.